Shown below are 16 T cell receptor beta chains from a single sample sequenced in a study of response to subunit inactivated influenza vaccine. TCRdb analysed the RT-PCR reads with MiXCR anew, one entry per CDR3 protein. In the table there are some 520,000 distinct CDR3 sequences, 16% of which are singletons. The sequencing used CD4+ T cells sorted from PBMCs, collected less than 30 months after vaccination. The receptors stem from a man aged 50 to 75 who received an inactivated influenza vaccine.

This clonotype was found a few times. This sequence joins TRBV7-9 and TRBJ2-2; TRBD1 matches 9 bases. Looked up from germline, CDR1 is SEHNR and CDR2 is FQNEAQ (reference sequence). This CDR3 spans 15 amino acids. After removal of 3 bases from V and 6 bases from J, the junction contained 5 bases not matched to a gene. The CDR3: CASSFRTGVAGELFF. The CDR3 DNA reads as TGTGCCAGCAGCTTCCGGACAGGGGTCGCCGGGGAGCTGTTTTTT.

This clonotype has a count of ten or more. The J gene is TRBJ2-1, the V gene TRBV11-2; the D gene is possibly TRBD1 (6 bases). Germline V CDR1 and CDR2: SGHAT, FQNNGV. The CDR3 runs 14 residues. V was shortened by 1 base and J by 9 bases, with 13 bases between the two germline ends. As DNA, the CDR3 is TGTGCCAGCAGCTTAGGTGACAGAGGGGGTGAGCAGTTCTTC. This encodes CASSLGDRGGEQFF. Full variable domain (outside the CDR3, taken from reference TRBV11-2 and TRBJ2-1): EAGVAQSPRYKIIEKRQSVAFWCNPISGHATLYWYQQILGQGPKLLIQFQNNGVVDDSQLPKDRFSAERLKGVDSTLKIQPAKLEDSAVYLCASSLGDRGGEQFFGPGTRLTVL.

This clonotype has a handful of counts. The chain uses TRBV5-5 and TRBJ2-4; 12 nucleotides agree with TRBD2. CDR3 length: 17 amino acids. Germline CDR1 and CDR2: SGHKS and YYEKEE (reference sequence). V lost 0 bases and J lost 1; bases outside the gene matches: 2. CDR3: CASSLAGTSGAKNIQYF. CDR3 DNA: TGTGCCAGCAGCTTGGCCGGGACTAGCGGGGCCAAAAACATTCAGTACTTC.

The V gene is TRBV6-6, the J gene TRBJ2-2; D not certain. The CDR3 contains 13 residues. CDR1 is MNHNY, CDR2 SVGAGI, per germline (reference sequence). Trimming pared 5 bases from V and 3 bases from J, leaving 7 bases between. The CDR3, as DNA: TGTGCCAGCAGTAAGGCTGACACCGGGGAGCTGTTTTTT. Its protein is CASSKADTGELFF.

J is TRBJ1-2 and V is TRBV19, with TRBD1 as a possible D gene (5 bases). V lost 3 bases and J lost 1, with 18 bases in between. Germline assignment: CDR1 LNHDA and CDR2 SQIVND (reference sequence). This CDR3 has 17 residues. The DNA of the CDR3 is TGTGCCAGTAGTATCGATCTGACAGAATCCTTTAACTATGGCTACACCTTC. Translation gives CASSIDLTESFNYGYTF.

At least ten counts were recorded for this clonotype. This rearrangement joins TRBV9 to TRBJ2-1; 9 bases align to TRBD2. The CDR3 extends over 15 amino acids. Germline CDR1 is SGDLS and CDR2 is YYNGEE. After removal of 0 bases from V and 6 bases from J, the junction contained 4 bases not matched to a gene. The CDR3 DNA reads TGTGCCAGCAGCGTAGAAGGGCGGGAGGGCAATGAGCAGTTCTTC. This sequence encodes CASSVEGREGNEQFF. The full variable domain, its missing parts supplied by reference TRBV9 and TRBJ2-1, is DSGVTQTPKHLITATGQRVTLRCSPRSGDLSVYWYQQSLDQGLQFLIQYYNGEERAKGNILERFSAQQFPDLHSELNLSSLELGDSALYFCASSVEGREGNEQFFGPGTRLTVL.

This clonotype appeared a few times. The chain is built from TRBV6-5 and TRBJ1-3; 8 bases map to TRBD1. V was clipped by 2 bases and J by 5 bases; unmatched bases: 2. Germline V gives CDR1 MNHEY, CDR2 SVGAGI. The CDR3 contains 14 residues. This CDR3 reads CASSYQGARNTIYF. CDR3 in DNA: TGTGCCAGCAGTTACCAGGGGGCAAGAAACACCATATATTTT.

A few counts support this clonotype. The chain has TRBV29-1 and TRBJ2-7; a weak D match, TRBD2 (5 bases). Germline assignment: CDR1 SQVTM and CDR2 ANQGSEA. Trimming pared 6 bases from V and 7 bases from J, leaving 13 bases between. CDR3 length: 11 amino acids. The CDR3 nucleotides are TGCAGCGTGGGTAGTGGGAGTGAGCAGTACTTC. This gives the protein CSVGSGSEQYF.

This clonotype was detected ten times or more. CDR3 coding DNA: TGTGCCAGTAAATTCAGGACTCCCTACGAGCAGTACTTC. It is translated as CASKFRTPYEQYF. This sequence joins TRBV7-6 and TRBJ2-7, with D possibly TRBD2 on 5 matching bases. CDR1 is SGHVS and CDR2 is FNYEAQ in the germline V gene. V was shortened by 9 bases and J by 2 bases, with 14 bases between the two germline ends. The length of the CDR3 is 13 residues.

Only a few counts were recorded for this clonotype. V is TRBV10-2 and J is TRBJ2-3, with 7 bases that match TRBD2. Germline CDR1 and CDR2: WSHSY and SAAADI. Trimming removed 4 bases from V and 3 bases from J; junction bases left unmatched: 10. This CDR3 is 16 amino acids long. This chain's CDR3 is CASSGKTSKGTDTQYF. In DNA, the CDR3 is TGCGCCAGCAGTGGTAAGACTAGCAAAGGAACAGATACGCAGTATTTT.

This clonotype was seen only a few times. The chain recombines TRBV20-1 with TRBJ2-2; 7 bases fit TRBD1. The CDR3 extends over 13 amino acids. Germline assignment: CDR1 DFQATT and CDR2 SNEGSKA (reference sequence). V lost 2 bases, J lost 6 bases, and 3 bases stayed unmatched. The CDR3 region has the DNA TGCAGTGCTAGAAGGCAGGGGGCCGGGGAGCTGTTTTTT. Its protein is CSARRQGAGELFF.

The chain employs TRBV29-1 and TRBJ2-7; D is ambiguous. The CDR3 is 12 residues long. The V and J ends lost 1 base and 7 bases respectively, with 11 bases between them. Looked up from germline, CDR1 is SQVTM and CDR2 is ANQGSEA. CDR3 region: CSVEVTTSEQYF. The CDR3 DNA sequence: TGCAGCGTTGAAGTTACGACGTCTGAGCAGTACTTC.

This clonotype was found a few times. This sequence joins TRBV10-3 and TRBJ2-3; D remains ambiguous. The CDR3 has 16 residues. Germline V lookup: CDR1 ENHRY, CDR2 SYGVKD. V was cut by 0 bases and J by 6 bases, with 16 bases left in between. CDR3 amino acids: CAISESMMGSPDTQYF. CDR3 coding DNA: TGTGCCATCAGTGAGTCGATGATGGGAAGTCCCGATACGCAGTATTTT.

This clonotype has a count of ten or more. The chain has TRBV4-2 and TRBJ2-7, with D possibly matching TRBD1 (5 bases). With 0 bases removed from V and 2 bases from J, the gap between germline ends came to 8 bases. The CDR3 is 14 amino acids. Germline CDR1 is LGHNA and CDR2 is YNFKEQ. The CDR3 loop is CASSQDTGPYEQYF. CDR3 DNA sequence: TGTGCCAGCAGCCAAGATACAGGCCCCTACGAGCAGTACTTC.

The rearrangement joins TRBV20-1 to TRBJ2-2, with D possibly matching TRBD2 (7 bases). Germline CDR1 reads DFQATT; CDR2 reads SNEGSKA (reference sequence). The CDR3 contains 14 residues. V was clipped by 1 base and J by 7 bases, with 13 bases between them. The chain's CDR3 is CSARAGGSNGELFF. The CDR3 bases are TGCAGTGCTAGAGCGGGGGGCAGCAACGGGGAGCTGTTTTTT.

The genes are TRBV10-3 and TRBJ2-3; D gene unclear. Germline CDR1 is ENHRY and CDR2 is SYGVKD. CDR3 length equals 15 residues. The ends were cut back, 0 bases at V and 0 bases at J, with 7 bases in the middle. The CDR3 here is CAISESTGSTDTQYF. DNA of the CDR3: TGTGCCATCAGTGAGTCGACTGGGAGCACAGATACGCAGTATTTT.